This T cell receptor (beta chain) stems from a study of control samples from healthy donors and cancer patients. TCRdb's copy holds only in-frame clones and misses some; the assay was immunoSEQ multiplex PCR. Among 170,000 or so clones listed, approximately 92% were seen once. V lost 1 base and J lost 0, with 11 bases in between. This CDR3 spans 16 amino acids. Germline V gene sequence: CDR1 LGHDT, CDR2 YNNKEL (reference sequence). The sequence derives from a man younger than 35 in good health. What was sequenced was blood. V usage is TRBV3-1 (or the pseudogene TRBV3-2) and J usage is TRBJ2-3; possibly TRBD2 for D (5 bases). The CDR3 loop is CASSQVEGQSTDTQYF. CDR3 coding DNA: TGTGCCAGCAGCCAAGTCGAGGGCCAAAGCACAGATACGCAGTATTTT.